The TCR beta chain described here comes from a study of cytomegalovirus exposure and HLA in healthy donors. Turning to the study itself: Earlier results showed almost 120 million unique TCR beta sequences derived from approximately 170 million T cells.

In its sample, this clone was seen a few times. The antigen remains unidentified. Regarding the study as a whole: Being productive about 90% or about 30% of the time was typical of most TCR beta V segments in an earlier analysis. The sole available immune exposure information was CMV serostatus. The study listed some 160 cytomegalovirus-associated TCR beta chains.

In germline, CDR1 is PRHDT, CDR2 FYEKMQ (reference sequence). Losses at the gene ends were 5 bases for V and 11 bases for J; bases not matched to a gene: 9. The CDR3 is 14 amino acids. The PCR ran on 60 Vbeta and 13 Jbeta primers. TCRdb keeps only in-frame clones here, not all; method: immunoSEQ multiplex PCR. The sample records about 140,000 clones, about 75% being singletons. This rearrangement joins TRBV13 to TRBJ1-6, with 7 bases that match TRBD1. Source material: PBMCs. The TCR comes from a woman aged 30 to 39 in good health and CMV-seronegative. CDR3 sequence reads: CASSPQGGRTPLHF. CDR3 nucleotides: TGTGCCAGCAGCCCCCAGGGGGGCAGGACACCCCTCCACTTT.